The 31 T cell receptor beta chains below were found in one sample sequenced in a study of blood T cell repertoires in COVID-19. The table came from immunoSEQ multiplex PCR; TCRdb's copy has only in-frame clones and leaves some out. Among some 300,000 clones listed, around 88% were seen once. Sequenced sample: peripheral blood. The receptors come from a woman aged 25 to 45 who had recovered from COVID-19.

The genes are TRBV6-1 and TRBJ1-3; 8 nucleotides match TRBD1. The CDR3 is 16 amino acids. Germline V gene data show CDR1 as MNHNS and CDR2 as SASEGT. The V segment lost 4 bases and the J segment 0 bases; nucleotides outside the gene matches: 5. The CDR3 loop reads CASSVSGTGSGNTIYF. CDR3 sequence (DNA): TGTGCCAGCAGTGTCTCCGGGACAGGCTCTGGAAACACCATATATTTT.

In regard to this clone: Germline is not matched at one junction end, which may reflect a read error. J is TRBJ2-3 and V is TRBV6-5; a possible D gene is TRBD1 (6 bases). The CDR3 sequence is 14 residues long. Looked up from germline, CDR1 is MNHEY and CDR2 is SVGAGI. This chain's CDR3 is CASSDSPGEPTQYF. In nucleotides, the CDR3 is TGTGCCAGCAGTGACTCCCCAGGGGAACCCACGCAGTATTTT.

The CDR3 bases are TGTGCCAGCAGCGACGAACGGGGGATGGACAATGAGCAGTTCTTC. It is translated as CASSDERGMDNEQFF. The chain recombines TRBV7-3 with TRBJ2-1, with D possibly TRBD2 on 6 matching bases. The germline gives CDR1 SGHTA, CDR2 FQGTGA. The CDR3 covers 15 residues. V lost 5 bases and J lost 5, with 16 bases in between.

The chain couples TRBV5-6 to TRBJ1-6, with D possibly TRBD1 on 6 matching bases. Trimming pared 4 bases from V and 4 bases from J, leaving 12 bases between. Germline V lookup: CDR1 SGHDT, CDR2 YYEEEE. The CDR3 has 15 amino acids. In DNA form, the CDR3 reads TGTGCCAGCAGCAACGAAGGGGGATATAATTCACCCCTCCACTTT. Translated: CASSNEGGYNSPLHF.

CDR3 nucleotide sequence: TGTGCCAGCAGCGCTAGCGGGTATTACAATGAGCAGTTCTTC. It codes for CASSASGYYNEQFF. V gene TRBV9 combines with J gene TRBJ2-1; 8 bases line up with TRBD2. The V gene end was trimmed by 3 bases and the J gene end by 4 bases; junction bases not matched to a gene: 3. The CDR3 loop spans 14 amino acids. Germline V gives CDR1 SGDLS, CDR2 YYNGEE.

This chain links TRBV24-1 with TRBJ2-1; perhaps TRBD2 as D (5 bases). V was shortened by 1 base and J by 2 bases, with 8 bases between the two germline ends. CDR3 size: 15 residues. From germline, CDR1 is KGHDR and CDR2 SFDVKD. CDR3 amino acids: CATSDFTGTYNEQFF. For the CDR3, the DNA is TGTGCCACCAGTGATTTTACGGGGACCTACAATGAGCAGTTCTTC.

The J gene is TRBJ2-7, the V gene TRBV27, with 8 positions matching TRBD1. Losses at the gene ends were 6 bases for V and 5 bases for J; bases not matched to a gene: 6. The germline V gene encodes CDR1 MNHEY and CDR2 SMNVEV (reference sequence). This CDR3 is 13 amino acids long. The CDR3 loop is CASSRQGIHEQYF. CDR3 sequence (DNA): TGTGCCAGCAGCCGACAGGGGATCCACGAGCAGTACTTC.

About this clone: Other DNA sequences of this sample code for an identical CDR3. This chain uses TRBV24-1 with TRBJ1-4; D is unresolved. Trimming stripped 3 bases from V and 5 bases from J, with 3 bases between. Germline-derived CDR1 and CDR2 are KGHDR and SFDVKD. CDR3 length equals 12 residues. Here the CDR3 reads CATSDLNEKLFF. Here the CDR3 DNA reads TGTGCCACCAGTGATCTCAATGAAAAACTGTTTTTT.

This rearrangement joins TRBV7-9 to TRBJ2-5; 11 positions agree with TRBD2. The germline CDR1 and CDR2 sequences are SEHNR and FQNEAQ (reference sequence). This CDR3 comprises 18 residues. After removal of 5 bases from V and 5 bases from J, the junction contained 16 bases not matched to a gene. In DNA form, the CDR3 reads TGTGCCAGCAGCCCCCCCGCTGGTAGCGGGGGGGCTTGGGAGACCCAGTACTTC. Protein sequence: CASSPPAGSGGAWETQYF.

The chain combines TRBV24-1 with TRBJ2-3, with TRBD1 matching over 9 bases. This CDR3 comprises 13 residues. The trim removed 3 bases at V and 15 bases at J, leaving 9 bases unmatched. The germline gives CDR1 KGHDR, CDR2 SFDVKD. DNA for the CDR3: TGTGCCACCAGTGATACGTTGGGACAGGGTCAATATTTT. It yields the protein CATSDTLGQGQYF.

In the case of this clone: One junction end disagrees with the germline gene, perhaps due to a read error. This chain links TRBV5-1 with TRBJ1-1; D possibly corresponds to TRBD1 (5 bases). CDR3 length: 13 residues. Germline V gene lookup returns CDR1 SGHRS and CDR2 YFSETQ. The DNA for the CDR3 is TGCGCCAGCAAAGAGACAGTGAACACTGAAACTTTCTTT. It is translated as CASKETVNTETFF.

The chain employs TRBV28 and TRBJ1-5; 8 nucleotides match TRBD1. The germline V gene has CDR1 MDHEN and CDR2 SYDVKM. Unmatched junction bases numbered 7, after V lost 4 bases and J lost 2 bases. The CDR3 covers 16 residues. DNA of the CDR3: TGTGCCAGCAGTTCCTCCCGGGACAGGCGCAATCAGCCCCAGCATTTT. The encoded protein is CASSSSRDRRNQPQHF.

The chain couples TRBV19 to TRBJ2-3; 11 nucleotides align to TRBD2. The ends lost 4 bases at V and 4 bases at J; junction bases unmatched: 4. The V gene's germline CDR1 is LNHDA and CDR2 SQIVND (reference sequence). The CDR3 loop spans 15 amino acids. The CDR3 region is CASSNSGGAPDTQYF. CDR3 DNA: TGTGCCAGTAGTAATAGCGGGGGGGCCCCAGATACGCAGTATTTT.

This clone was observed a few times. The rearrangement uses TRBV19 and TRBJ1-6; D possibly corresponds to TRBD1 (6 bases). This CDR3 has 17 amino acids. Trimming removed 6 bases at V and 0 bases at J, with 15 bases between. CDR1 LNHDA and CDR2 SQIVND come from the germline V gene (reference sequence). Here the CDR3 reads CASSKGQRSSYNSPLHF. Here the CDR3 DNA reads TGTGCCAGTAGCAAAGGACAGCGAAGCTCCTATAATTCACCCCTCCACTTT.

The chain carries TRBV7-3 and TRBJ1-1; perhaps TRBD1 as D (5 bases). Trimming removed 5 bases at V and 3 bases at J, with 10 bases between. Per germline, CDR1 SGHTA and CDR2 FQGTGA. The CDR3 is 13 amino acids. As DNA, the CDR3 is TGTGCCAGCAGCGCGGACACGTACACTGAAGCTTTCTTT. Translated, it gives CASSADTYTEAFF.

The chain links TRBV27 to TRBJ2-7; possibly TRBD2 for D (6 bases). CDR3 length equals 17 residues. The V end was cut by 0 bases, the J end by 0 bases, with 15 bases between. CDR1 is MNHEY and CDR2 is SMNVEV in the germline V gene (reference sequence). The CDR3 loop reads CASSLSGRGELSYEQYF. CDR3 bases: TGTGCCAGCAGTTTATCAGGGCGCGGGGAACTCTCCTACGAGCAGTACTTC.

This chain joins TRBV3-1 (or the pseudogene TRBV3-2) and TRBJ1-1; 8 bases fit TRBD1. CDR1 and CDR2 (germline): LGHDT, YNNKEL (reference sequence). The V segment lost 0 bases and the J segment 5 bases; nucleotides outside the gene matches: 5. This CDR3 has 15 amino acids. This chain's CDR3 is CASSQDRGRGTEAFF. DNA for the CDR3: TGTGCCAGCAGCCAAGACAGGGGGCGCGGAACTGAAGCTTTCTTT.

V gene TRBV2 combines with J gene TRBJ1-2, with TRBD1 matching over 7 bases. In germline, CDR1 is SNHLY, CDR2 FYNNEI. V lost 4 bases to trimming and J lost 9 bases; unmatched junction nucleotides: 11. There are 14 residues in the CDR3. DNA of the CDR3: TGTGCCAGCAGTGCGCCGGGACAGAAATCAAGCTACACCTTC. As protein: CASSAPGQKSSYTF.

This clone was recorded a few times. V and J are TRBV6-5 and TRBJ1-1; D remains ambiguous. This CDR3 comprises 12 residues. CDR1 is MNHEY and CDR2 is SVGAGI in the germline V gene. Deletions cut 8 bases from V and 3 bases from J, with 10 bases between. CDR3 nucleotides: TGTGCCAGCTTAAGTCGGTACACTGAAGCTTTCTTT. Translating it yields CASLSRYTEAFF.

The chain uses TRBV2 and TRBJ2-6, with TRBD2 matching over 12 bases. Germline V lookup: CDR1 SNHLY, CDR2 FYNNEI. The CDR3 consists of 16 residues. V was pared by 9 bases and J by 0 bases, with 3 bases of the junction left unmatched. CDR3 residues: CARGLAGFSGANVLTF. The DNA of the CDR3 is TGTGCCAGAGGACTAGCGGGGTTCTCTGGGGCCAACGTCCTGACTTTC.

J is TRBJ2-7 and V is TRBV27, with TRBD2 matching 7 bases. With 3 bases clipped from V and 2 bases from J, the junction kept 4 bases outside the gene matches. This CDR3 is 14 amino acids long. From germline, CDR1 is MNHEY and CDR2 SMNVEV (reference sequence). The CDR3 protein is CASSFREATYEQYF. CDR3 nucleotide sequence: TGTGCCAGCAGTTTCCGGGAGGCTACCTACGAGCAGTACTTC.

The chain combines TRBV27 with TRBJ2-7; D is undetermined. The germline CDR1 and CDR2 sequences are MNHEY and SMNVEV (reference sequence). The CDR3 extends over 13 amino acids. Deletions cut 4 bases from V and 7 bases from J, with 14 bases between. The CDR3 reads CASSSTAAGEQYF. Here the CDR3 DNA reads TGTGCCAGCAGTTCGACGGCAGCCGGGGAGCAGTACTTC.

The chain carries TRBV5-5 and TRBJ1-6; D unclear. Germline CDR1 SGHKS, CDR2 YYEKEE (reference sequence). Trimming pared 4 bases from V and 6 bases from J, leaving 8 bases between. CDR3 length: 13 amino acids. CDR3 DNA sequence: TGTGCCAGCAGCAAACAAGTTAATTCACCCCTCCACTTT. Residues: CASSKQVNSPLHF.

V gene TRBV5-1 combines with J gene TRBJ2-6; TRBD2 might be the D (5 bases). The CDR3 is made up of 15 amino acids. Deletions cut 4 bases from V and 2 bases from J, with 10 bases between. Per the germline V gene, CDR1 is SGHRS and CDR2 is YFSETQ. The CDR3 is CASSPRGTGANVLTF. CDR3 coding DNA: TGCGCCAGCAGCCCTAGAGGGACTGGGGCCAACGTCCTGACTTTC.

The sample holds one count of this clone. The chain links TRBV28 to TRBJ1-2; 7 bases agree with TRBD1. Losses at the gene ends were 5 bases for V and 6 bases for J; bases not matched to a gene: 15. The germline V gene has CDR1 MDHEN and CDR2 SYDVKM. This CDR3 contains 16 residues. As DNA, the CDR3 is TGTGCCAGCAGTCCACCAAACAGGGGATTGGAGGATGGCTACACCTTC. Protein sequence: CASSPPNRGLEDGYTF.

The V call is TRBV7-2, the J call TRBJ1-3, with 7 bases that match TRBD1. The trim removed 3 bases at V and 0 bases at J, leaving 8 bases unmatched. This CDR3 region has 17 residues. CDR1 and CDR2 (germline): SGHTA, FQGNSA. CDR3 in amino acids: CASSLFRDRDSGNTIYF. CDR3 in DNA: TGTGCCAGCAGCTTGTTTCGGGACAGAGACTCTGGAAACACCATATATTTT.

J is TRBJ1-1 and V is TRBV5-1; 10 bases map to TRBD1. This CDR3 is 13 amino acids long. The V gene end was trimmed by 4 bases and the J gene end by 5 bases; junction bases not matched to a gene: 2. CDR1 SGHRS and CDR2 YFSETQ come from the germline V gene. CDR3 region: CASSPDRGTEAFF. As DNA, the CDR3 is TGCGCCAGCAGCCCGGACAGGGGGACTGAAGCTTTCTTT.

The V and J genes are TRBV4-1 and TRBJ2-3; 9 bases map to TRBD2. CDR1 and CDR2 from the germline V gene are MGHRA and YSYEKL. The CDR3 extends over 17 amino acids. The trim removed 3 bases at V and 0 bases at J, leaving 7 bases unmatched. The CDR3 reads CASSQGERGASTDTQYF. Here the CDR3 DNA reads TGCGCCAGCAGCCAGGGCGAGCGGGGGGCTAGCACAGATACGCAGTATTTT.

CDR3 coding DNA: TGTGCCAGCAGCTTAGCGCCGGACAGAAAGAACACTGAAGCTTTCTTT. It codes for CASSLAPDRKNTEAFF. The chain recombines TRBV11-1 with TRBJ1-1; maybe TRBD1 (6 bases). The germline CDR1 and CDR2 sequences are SGHAT and FQDESV (reference sequence). This CDR3 contains 16 residues. The germline V and J ends were trimmed by 0 bases and 1 base, with 12 bases remaining between them.

In regard to this clone: Because it lacks the conserved phenylalanine or tryptophan at the end, this CDR3 is likely a read error. Because the CDR3's place on the DNA is in doubt, the DNA is left out and the CDR3 is given as listed by TCRdb. This rearrangement joins TRBV21-1 to TRBJ2-7; TRBD1 was called by the table and not checked on the DNA. TRBV21-1 is an annotated pseudogene. The CDR3 adds up to 10 amino acids, both ends counted. The CDR3 is CASMSGTGEI.

CDR3 protein: CASSLGSGNEQFF. DNA for the CDR3: TGTGCCAGCAGCTTGGGATCGGGGAATGAGCAGTTCTTC. The chain is built from TRBV5-4 and TRBJ2-1, with TRBD2 as a possible D gene (5 bases). V was pared by 0 bases and J by 7 bases, with 8 bases between. The CDR3 is 13 residues long. CDR1 SGHNT and CDR2 YYREEE come from the germline V gene (reference sequence). The full variable domain, with the rest looked up from reference TRBV5-4 and TRBJ2-1, is ETGVTQSPTHLIKTRGQQVTLRCSSQSGHNTVSWYQQALGQGPQFIFQYYREEENGRGNFPPRFSGLQFPNYSSELNVNALELDDSALYLCASSLGSGNEQFFGPGTRLTVL.